The 8 T cell receptor beta chains presented below share a single source sample, sequenced in a study of blood T cell repertoires in COVID-19. Some clones are missing from TCRdb's copy, which holds only in-frame ones; the method was immunoSEQ multiplex PCR. The sample holds over 150,000 clones, around 78% seen once. What was sequenced was peripheral blood. Receptor source: a man older than 75 with acute or convalescent COVID-19.

The genes are TRBV18 and TRBJ2-2; 12 nucleotides line up with TRBD1. Germline lookup yields CDR1 KGHSH and CDR2 LQKENI. This CDR3 contains 16 residues. The ends lost 6 bases at V and 3 bases at J; junction bases unmatched: 5. The CDR3 protein is CASSPGQGADTGELFF. DNA for the CDR3: TGTGCCAGCTCGCCGGGACAGGGGGCGGACACCGGGGAGCTGTTTTTT.

On this clone: One end of the junction is discordant with germline, which a read error may explain. The V gene is TRBV5-8, the J gene TRBJ2-4; 7 positions match TRBD1. The CDR3 contains 14 residues. Germline V gene sequence: CDR1 SGHTS, CDR2 YDEGEE. In nucleotides, the CDR3 is TGTGCCAGCAGCTTGGAGGGGGCCATAAACATTCAGTACTTC. The encoded protein is CASSLEGAINIQYF.

The chain couples TRBV19 to TRBJ2-1; no reliable D call. The length of the CDR3 is 18 residues. Germline CDR1 reads LNHDA; CDR2 reads SQIVND (reference sequence). Trimming removed 4 bases from V and 4 bases from J, with 23 bases in between. The CDR3 loop reads CASSTSEARSNRYNEQFF. The CDR3 coding sequence is TGTGCCAGTAGTACCTCAGAGGCCCGGTCGAATAGGTACAATGAGCAGTTCTTC. Filled out from reference TRBV19 and TRBJ2-1, the complete variable domain reads DGGITQSPKYLFRKEGQNVTLSCEQNLNHDAMYWYRQDPGQGLRLIYYSQIVNDFQKGDIAEGYSVSREKKESFPLTVTSAQKNPTAFYLCASSTSEARSNRYNEQFFGPGTRLTVL.

The rearrangement joins TRBV5-1 to TRBJ2-7; 7 bases align to TRBD1. The CDR3 sequence is 16 residues long. CDR1 is SGHRS, CDR2 YFSETQ, per germline. J was trimmed by 9 bases and V by 0 bases; bases with no gene match: 15. This chain's CDR3 is CASSLGSGTVRSAQYF. For the CDR3, the DNA is TGCGCCAGCAGCTTGGGCTCCGGGACAGTCCGTTCGGCGCAGTACTTC.

The chain employs TRBV10-3 and TRBJ2-6, with D possibly TRBD1 on 6 matching bases. From germline, CDR1 is ENHRY and CDR2 SYGVKD. There are 16 residues in the CDR3. Trimming removed 4 bases from V and 0 bases from J, with 10 bases in between. This chain's CDR3 is CAISGTVHSGANVLTF. CDR3 DNA: TGTGCCATCAGTGGGACAGTCCACTCTGGGGCCAACGTCCTGACTTTC.

The V and J genes are TRBV9 and TRBJ1-6; D perhaps matches TRBD1 (6 bases). The CDR3 totals 15 residues. CDR1 and CDR2 from the germline V gene are SGDLS and YYNGEE. V was cut by 0 bases and J by 7 bases, with 11 bases left in between. The CDR3 sequence: CASSVAGDRNSPLHF. The CDR3 nucleotides are TGTGCCAGCAGCGTAGCAGGGGATCGGAATTCACCCCTCCACTTT.

V usage is TRBV29-1 and J usage is TRBJ2-3; TRBD1 agrees at 7 bases. Germline loops: CDR1 SQVTM, CDR2 ANQGSEA. The J segment lost 1 base and the V segment lost 5 bases, leaving 6 bases of the junction unmatched. The CDR3 has 14 residues. CDR3 nucleotides: TGCAGCGTTTCGGACAGGTCCCGCACAGATACGCAGTATTTT. Encoded protein: CSVSDRSRTDTQYF.

This chain joins TRBV5-1 and TRBJ2-3; D unclear. The CDR3 contains 15 residues. The V end was cut by 3 bases, the J end by 3 bases, with 14 bases between. Per the germline V gene, CDR1 is SGHRS and CDR2 is YFSETQ. The chain's CDR3 is CASSSTPSRTDTQYF. CDR3 coding DNA: TGCGCCAGCAGCTCCACCCCTTCCCGGACAGATACGCAGTATTTT. The full variable domain, in which reference TRBV5-1 and TRBJ2-3 provide the parts outside the CDR3, is KAGVTQTPRYLIKTRGQQVTLSCSPISGHRSVSWYQQTPGQGLQFLFEYFSETQRNKGNFPGRFSGRQFSNSRSEMNVSTLELGDSALYLCASSSTPSRTDTQYFGPGTRLTVL.